This T cell receptor beta chain came from a study of T-cell memory formation after mild COVID-19. This clonotype was counted between two and nine times. TCRdb independently ran MiXCR on the 5' RACE reads; one entry per CDR3 protein. Of about 100,000 distinct CDR3 sequences listed, 11% were seen once; the top ten hold around 39%. There are 16 residues in the CDR3. J gave up 0 bases and V 4 bases, and 5 bases lay outside the gene matches. Germline V CDR1 and CDR2: MDHEN, SYDVKM. J is TRBJ2-3 and V is TRBV28; 9 positions agree with TRBD1. This clonotype was obtained from a man aged 18 to 35 who had mild COVID-19 (a few samples of this study predate the infection). Cell type and time point are not known. The sequenced sample consisted of PBMCs or a T cell subset sorted from them (not recorded which). The CDR3 DNA reads as TGTGCCAGCAGTTCGGACAGGGGTCTTAGCACAGATACGCAGTATTTT. It yields the protein CASSSDRGLSTDTQYF.